This record concerns one T cell receptor beta chain sequence. The data are from a study of blood T cell repertoires in COVID-19. Study overall: Specimens from acute and convalescent COVID-19 originated in the United States, Italy and Spain. T cells, B-cell-depleted T cells, or PBMCs provided the cDNA or gDNA that served as material.

In the original workflow: Estimates of nucleated cell counts were drawn from the amplification of reference gene primers. The protocol was immunoSEQ multiplex PCR, while the TCRdb copy is restricted to in-frame clones and leaves out a portion. V, J and clone size are taken as reported in that table, and D and trimming were inferred from the DNA itself. The profile shows 55,000 to 75,000 clones, 80% of them singletons. This CDR3 region has 15 residues. Deletions cut 3 bases from V and 4 bases from J, with 13 bases between. Germline CDR1 reads MNHEY; CDR2 reads SMNVEV (reference sequence). The clonotype originates from a man in his sixties or seventies who had recovered from COVID-19. This chain links TRBV27 with TRBJ1-5, with TRBD1 as a possible D gene (6 bases). Specimen: peripheral blood. CDR3 bases: TGTGCCAGCAGTTTTGGGACACCGATGAATCAGCCCCAGCATTTT. Amino acid sequence: CASSFGTPMNQPQHF.